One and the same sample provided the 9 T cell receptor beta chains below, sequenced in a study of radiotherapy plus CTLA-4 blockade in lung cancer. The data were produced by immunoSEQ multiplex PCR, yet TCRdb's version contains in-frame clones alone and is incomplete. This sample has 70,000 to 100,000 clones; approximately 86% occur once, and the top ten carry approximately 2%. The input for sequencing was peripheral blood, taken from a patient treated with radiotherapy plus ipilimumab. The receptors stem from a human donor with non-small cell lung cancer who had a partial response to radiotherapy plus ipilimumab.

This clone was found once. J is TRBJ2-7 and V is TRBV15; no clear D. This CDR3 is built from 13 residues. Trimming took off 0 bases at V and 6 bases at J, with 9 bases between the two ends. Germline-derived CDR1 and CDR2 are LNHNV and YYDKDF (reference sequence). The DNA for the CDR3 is TGTGCCACCAGCAGAGATTCCGAGTTCGAGCAGTACTTC. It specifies CATSRDSEFEQYF.

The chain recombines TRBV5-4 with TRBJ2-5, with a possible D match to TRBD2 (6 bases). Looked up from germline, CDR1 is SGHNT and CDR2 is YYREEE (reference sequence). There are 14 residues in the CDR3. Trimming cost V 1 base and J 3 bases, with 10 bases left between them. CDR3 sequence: CASSLWGEKETQYF. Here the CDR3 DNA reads TGTGCCAGCAGCTTGTGGGGGGAAAAAGAGACCCAGTACTTC. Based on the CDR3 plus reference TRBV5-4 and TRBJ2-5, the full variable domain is ETGVTQSPTHLIKTRGQQVTLRCSSQSGHNTVSWYQQALGQGPQFIFQYYREEENGRGNFPPRFSGLQFPNYSSELNVNALELDDSALYLCASSLWGEKETQYFGPGTRLLVL.

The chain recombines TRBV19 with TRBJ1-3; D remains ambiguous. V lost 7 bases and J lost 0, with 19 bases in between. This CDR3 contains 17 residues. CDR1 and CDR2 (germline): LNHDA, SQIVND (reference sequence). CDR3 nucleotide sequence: TGTGCCAGTATCCTGGGAGCAGGAAGCCTCTCTGGAAACACCATATATTTT. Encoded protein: CASILGAGSLSGNTIYF.

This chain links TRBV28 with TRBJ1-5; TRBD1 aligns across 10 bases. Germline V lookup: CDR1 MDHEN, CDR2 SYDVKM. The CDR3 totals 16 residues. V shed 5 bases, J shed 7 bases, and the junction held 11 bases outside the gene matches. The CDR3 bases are TGTGCCAGCAGTCCACCGACAGGGGGCCTATCCCAGCCCCAGCATTTT. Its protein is CASSPPTGGLSQPQHF. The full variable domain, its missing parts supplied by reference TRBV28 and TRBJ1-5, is DVKVTQSSRYLVKRTGEKVFLECVQDMDHENMFWYRQDPGLGLRLIYFSYDVKMKEKGDIPEGYSVSREKKERFSLILESASTNQTSMYLCASSPPTGGLSQPQHFGDGTRLSIL.

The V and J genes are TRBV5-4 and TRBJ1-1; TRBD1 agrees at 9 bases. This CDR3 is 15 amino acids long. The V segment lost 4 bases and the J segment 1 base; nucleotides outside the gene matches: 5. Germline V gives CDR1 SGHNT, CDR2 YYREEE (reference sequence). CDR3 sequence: CASSPQTGGNTEAFF. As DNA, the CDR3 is TGTGCCAGCAGCCCTCAGACAGGGGGGAACACTGAAGCTTTCTTT.

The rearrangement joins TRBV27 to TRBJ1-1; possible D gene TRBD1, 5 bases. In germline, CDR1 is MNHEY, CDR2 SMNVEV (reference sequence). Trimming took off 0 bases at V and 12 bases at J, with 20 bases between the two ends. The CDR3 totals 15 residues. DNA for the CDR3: TGTGCCAGCAGTTTATCTGGAGTAGGGGCCCGGGGGACTTTCTTT. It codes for CASSLSGVGARGTFF.

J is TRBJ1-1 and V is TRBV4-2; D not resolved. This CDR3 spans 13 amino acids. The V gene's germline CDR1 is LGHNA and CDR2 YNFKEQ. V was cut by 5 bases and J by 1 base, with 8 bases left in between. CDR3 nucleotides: TGTGCCAGCAGCTTGGCCAGGAACACTGAAGCTTTCTTT. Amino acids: CASSLARNTEAFF.

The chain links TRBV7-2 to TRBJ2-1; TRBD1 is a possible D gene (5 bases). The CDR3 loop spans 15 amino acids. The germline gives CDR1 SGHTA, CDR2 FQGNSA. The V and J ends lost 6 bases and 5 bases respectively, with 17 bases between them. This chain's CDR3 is CASSQITTGDNEQFF. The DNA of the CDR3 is TGTGCCAGCAGTCAGATTACTACAGGTGACAATGAGCAGTTCTTC.

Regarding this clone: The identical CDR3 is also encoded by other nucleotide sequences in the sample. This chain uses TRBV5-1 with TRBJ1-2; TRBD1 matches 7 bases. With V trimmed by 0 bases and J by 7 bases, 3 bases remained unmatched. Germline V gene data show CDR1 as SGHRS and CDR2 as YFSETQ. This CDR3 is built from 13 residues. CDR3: CASSLEGARGYTF. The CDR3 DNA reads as TGCGCCAGCAGCTTGGAGGGGGCCCGTGGCTACACCTTC.